The clone carrying this T cell receptor (beta chain) was detected only a few times. This sample stems from a study of T-cell memory formation after mild COVID-19. TCRdb reanalysed the 5' RACE reads using MiXCR and keeps one entry per CDR3 protein. Of around 300,000 distinct CDR3 sequences listed, around 15% were seen once; the top ten hold roughly 20%. Germline V gene data show CDR1 as LGHNA and CDR2 as YSLEER. V was pared by 1 base and J by 4 bases, with 10 bases between. The CDR3 totals 14 residues. The source material was PBMCs or a T cell subset sorted from them (not recorded which). The TCR originated in a man younger than 35 who had mild COVID-19 (a few samples of this study predate the infection). Cell type and time point are not known. The J gene is TRBJ1-2, the V gene TRBV4-3, with a possible D match to TRBD1 (5 bases). The CDR3 DNA reads TGCGCCAGCAGCCAAGCCCAGGGTGGCTATGGCTACACCTTC. This translates into CASSQAQGGYGYTF.